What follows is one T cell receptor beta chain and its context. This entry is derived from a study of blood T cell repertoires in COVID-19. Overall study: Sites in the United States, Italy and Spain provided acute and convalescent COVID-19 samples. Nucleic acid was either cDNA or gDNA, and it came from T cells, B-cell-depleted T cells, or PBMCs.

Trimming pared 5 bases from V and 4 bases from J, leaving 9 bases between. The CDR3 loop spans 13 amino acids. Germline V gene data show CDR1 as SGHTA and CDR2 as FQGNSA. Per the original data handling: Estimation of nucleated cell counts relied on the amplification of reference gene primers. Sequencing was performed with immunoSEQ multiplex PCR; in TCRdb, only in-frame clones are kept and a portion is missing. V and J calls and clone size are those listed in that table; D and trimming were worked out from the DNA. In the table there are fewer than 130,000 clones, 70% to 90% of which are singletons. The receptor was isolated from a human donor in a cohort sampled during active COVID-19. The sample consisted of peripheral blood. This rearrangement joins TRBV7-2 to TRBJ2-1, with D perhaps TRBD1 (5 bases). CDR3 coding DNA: TGTGCCAGCAGCGCGACAGCTTACAATGAGCAGTTCTTC. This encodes CASSATAYNEQFF.